Listed below are T cell receptor beta chains from one sample, sequenced in a study of T cell responses to AZD1222 COVID-19 vaccine. Sequenced by immunoSEQ multiplex PCR; TCRdb stores in-frame clones only, minus some. Among 130,000 or so clones listed, about 93% were seen once. This sample comprised peripheral blood, obtained 28 days after the second AZD1222 dose. The source is an adult who received the AZD1222 COVID-19 vaccine. The CDR3 runs from the conserved cysteine through the conserved F or W. D genes are given only for firm matches. Rows give clone size only sometimes, using once, few, many, or a class for an expanded clone.

cdr3_nt: TGCGCCAGCAGCCAAGATCATCCCTCAGGGCGAAGCTCCTATAATTCACCCCTCCACTTT
cdr3_aa: CASSQDHPSGRSSYNSPLHF
v_call: TRBV4-1
j_call: TRBJ1-6
clone_size: NA
d_call: NA
cdr3_length: 20

cdr3_nt: TGTGCCAGCAGCGACCGAAACCCCCTAGCGGGAGATCCTTACAATGAGCAGTTCTTC
cdr3_aa: CASSDRNPLAGDPYNEQFF
v_call: TRBV21-1
j_call: TRBJ2-1
clone_size: NA
d_call: NA
cdr3_length: 19

cdr3_nt: TGTGCCAGCAGCTTGGGGGTAGTGGCCGGTTCCCAAGAGACCCAGTACTTC
cdr3_aa: CASSLGVVAGSQETQYF
v_call: TRBV5-8
j_call: TRBJ2-5
clone_size: few
d_call: NA
cdr3_length: 17

cdr3_nt: TGTGCCAGCAGCTCCTCACCCGGGAGGGGGCAGGGGGACTATGGCTACACCTTC
cdr3_aa: CASSSSPGRGQGDYGYTF
v_call: TRBV7-9
j_call: TRBJ1-2
clone_size: NA
d_call: TRBD1
cdr3_length: 18

cdr3_nt: TGTGCCAGCAGCGCACAGGGGGTTCCCTACGAGCAGTACTTC
cdr3_aa: CASSAQGVPYEQYF
v_call: TRBV9
j_call: TRBJ2-7
clone_size: NA
d_call: TRBD1
cdr3_length: 14

cdr3_nt: TGTGCCACCGGACAGACGAATCAGCCCCAGCATTTT
cdr3_aa: CATGQTNQPQHF
v_call: TRBV12-3/TRBV12-4
j_call: TRBJ1-5
clone_size: few
d_call: NA
cdr3_length: 12

cdr3_nt: TGTGCCAGCAGCTTGGGGACAGGGTTGAACACTGAAGCTTTCTTT
cdr3_aa: CASSLGTGLNTEAFF
v_call: TRBV5-4
j_call: TRBJ1-1
clone_size: once
d_call: TRBD1
cdr3_length: 15

cdr3_nt: TGTGCCAGCAGCCCCCAGGGGGGTACGAACATTCAGTACTTC
cdr3_aa: CASSPQGGTNIQYF
v_call: TRBV6-5
j_call: TRBJ2-4
clone_size: NA
d_call: NA
cdr3_length: 14

cdr3_nt: TGTGCCAGCAGCGGGCGGTTCACCGGGGAGCTGTTTTTT
cdr3_aa: CASSGRFTGELFF
v_call: TRBV14
j_call: TRBJ2-2
clone_size: NA
d_call: NA
cdr3_length: 13

cdr3_nt: TGCGCCAGCAGCTCGACAGGGGAGGCAGCTTTCTTT
cdr3_aa: CASSSTGEAAFF
v_call: TRBV5-1
j_call: TRBJ1-1
clone_size: NA
d_call: TRBD1
cdr3_length: 12

cdr3_nt: TGTGCCAGCAGTAGGGGCAGAAATAGCAATCAGCCCCAGCATTTT
cdr3_aa: CASSRGRNSNQPQHF
v_call: TRBV6-5
j_call: TRBJ1-5
clone_size: NA
d_call: NA
cdr3_length: 15

cdr3_nt: TGTGCCAGCAGCTTTCCCGGACAGGTTGGGGGCTACACCTTC
cdr3_aa: CASSFPGQVGGYTF
v_call: TRBV7-8
j_call: TRBJ1-2
clone_size: NA
d_call: TRBD1
cdr3_length: 14